The next 26 T cell receptor beta chains were all read from a single sample in a study of shared clonotypes between healthy human individuals. Positively selected for CCR7, the CD45RO-negative cells used as naive CD8 cells excluded terminally differentiated effector memory CD45RA+ cells. The table came from immunoSEQ multiplex PCR; TCRdb's copy has only in-frame clones and leaves some out. The profile covers around 2,100,000 clones, with about 95% appearing a single time and more than 0.9% taken by the ten largest. Sequences were obtained from naive CD8+ T cells sorted from blood. The receptor source for this set is a man aged 18 to 29 in good health.

Notes on this clone: The germline gene is not matched at one end of the junction; a read error may be the cause. The chain is built from TRBV5-6 and TRBJ1-4; possibly TRBD1 for D (5 bases). The CDR3 spans 14 residues. Germline V CDR1 and CDR2: SGHDT, YYEEEE. CDR3 nucleotides: TGTGCCAGCAGCTTGGGACAGAATAATGAAAAGCTGTTTTTT. As protein: CASSLGQNNEKLFF.

The chain links TRBV5-8 to TRBJ2-2; 10 positions agree with TRBD2. The CDR3 runs 16 residues. With 10 bases clipped from V and 0 bases from J, the junction kept 9 bases outside the gene matches. Looked up from germline, CDR1 is SGHTS and CDR2 is YDEGEE. DNA of the CDR3: TGTGCCCCCCGGGCTAGCGGGGGTTCGAACACCGGGGAGCTGTTTTTT. Its protein product is CAPRASGGSNTGELFF.

This sequence joins TRBV11-3 and TRBJ2-1, with a possible D match to TRBD1 (6 bases). The CDR3 runs to 14 residues. Germline V gene lookup returns CDR1 SGHNT and CDR2 YENEEA. Trimming pared 1 base from V and 7 bases from J, leaving 11 bases between. CDR3 nucleotides: TGTGCCAGCAGCTTAGGGGGGACACTGAATGAGCAGTTCTTC. Encoded protein: CASSLGGTLNEQFF.

The chain joins TRBV27 to TRBJ2-6; D call uncertain. The germline gives CDR1 MNHEY, CDR2 SMNVEV (reference sequence). Trimming took 1 base from V and 0 from J, leaving 19 bases between them. This CDR3 has 20 amino acids. Written as DNA, the CDR3 is TGTGCCAGCAGTTTATATCCTAGTCCCATTACAGACTCTGGGGCCAACGTCCTGACTTTC. Its protein product is CASSLYPSPITDSGANVLTF. The entire variable domain, with the rest obtained from reference TRBV27 and TRBJ2-6, is as follows: EAQVTQNPRYLITVTGKKLTVTCSQNMNHEYMSWYRQDPGLGLRQIYYSMNVEVTDKGDVPEGYKVSRKEKRNFPLILESPSPNQTSLYFCASSLYPSPITDSGANVLTFGAGSRLTVL.

V usage is TRBV7-9 and J usage is TRBJ2-1, with 8 positions matching TRBD2. V lost 1 base, J lost 7 bases, and 3 bases stayed unmatched. In germline, CDR1 is SEHNR, CDR2 FQNEAQ (reference sequence). The CDR3 covers 14 residues. CDR3 in DNA: TGTGCCAGCAGCTTAGTGCGGGAGGCGAATGAGCAGTTCTTC. It specifies CASSLVREANEQFF.

This chain uses TRBV29-1 with TRBJ2-7; 12 positions match TRBD2. The germline V gene has CDR1 SQVTM and CDR2 ANQGSEA. The CDR3 extends over 14 amino acids. The trim removed 4 bases at V and 4 bases at J, leaving 5 bases unmatched. CDR3 protein: CSVVGTSGRYEQYF. Here the CDR3 DNA reads TGCAGCGTTGTGGGGACTAGCGGGCGTTACGAGCAGTACTTC.

The rearrangement uses TRBV14 and TRBJ2-7; D remains unclear. Germline V gene lookup returns CDR1 SGHDN and CDR2 FVKESK. This CDR3 has 10 residues. The germline V and J ends were trimmed by 4 bases and 6 bases, with 4 bases remaining between them. The CDR3, as DNA: TGTGCCAGCAGCCCTCCCGAGCAGTACTTC. Its translation is CASSPPEQYF.

The chain joins TRBV7-2 to TRBJ2-7; maybe TRBD1 (5 bases). Looked up from germline, CDR1 is SGHTA and CDR2 is FQGNSA. V was shortened by 5 bases and J by 2 bases, with 7 bases between the two germline ends. This CDR3 has 12 amino acids. For the CDR3, the DNA is TGTGCCAGCAGCCCAGGGACCTACGAGCAGTACTTC. As protein: CASSPGTYEQYF.

This chain connects TRBV4-1 to TRBJ2-7, with TRBD2 matching 11 bases. The CDR3 runs 16 residues. Germline V gene data show CDR1 as MGHRA and CDR2 as YSYEKL. V was pared by 1 base and J by 2 bases, with 4 bases of the junction left unmatched. In nucleotides, the CDR3 is TGCGCCAGCAGCCAAGCGGGACTAGCGGAGGCCTACGAGCAGTACTTC. It yields the protein CASSQAGLAEAYEQYF.

The chain uses TRBV4-3 and TRBJ1-1, with D possibly TRBD1 on 5 matching bases. The germline V gene has CDR1 LGHNA and CDR2 YSLEER. Trimming took 1 base from V and 1 from J, leaving 16 bases between them. The CDR3 runs 17 residues. CDR3 bases: TGCGCCAGCAGCCAAGTTCGACGTTTTGGGGGGAACACTGAAGCTTTCTTT. It specifies CASSQVRRFGGNTEAFF.

This clone was seen a few times. The sample holds other DNA sequences that translate to the same CDR3. This sequence joins TRBV4-1 and TRBJ2-5, with no clear D. Per germline, CDR1 MGHRA and CDR2 YSYEKL. The ends were cut back, 0 bases at V and 5 bases at J, with 4 bases in the middle. The CDR3 consists of 12 residues. CDR3 coding DNA: TGCGCCAGCAGCCAAGATGAGGAGACCCAGTACTTC. Its protein product is CASSQDEETQYF.

The chain links TRBV19 to TRBJ2-7, with TRBD2 as a possible D gene (6 bases). The CDR3 has 15 amino acids. Germline assignment: CDR1 LNHDA and CDR2 SQIVND (reference sequence). Between the trimmed V and J ends, which lost 4 bases and 3 bases, there was a span of 16 bases. The CDR3 loop is CASSTRPGGDYEQYF. CDR3 coding DNA: TGTGCCAGTAGTACCCGACCCGGGGGAGACTACGAGCAGTACTTC.

The rearrangement uses TRBV6-1 and TRBJ1-2, with D possibly matching TRBD1 (6 bases). Deletions cut 4 bases from V and 14 bases from J, with 14 bases between. This CDR3 has 11 amino acids. Germline CDR1 MNHNS, CDR2 SASEGT. The CDR3 here is CASSGQGPLTF. CDR3 sequence (DNA): TGTGCCAGCAGTGGGCAGGGGCCCTTGACCTTC.

The gene calls are TRBV10-2 and TRBJ1-4, with 7 positions matching TRBD1. The CDR3 is made up of 16 amino acids. Per germline, CDR1 WSHSY and CDR2 SAAADI. J was trimmed by 4 bases and V by 0 bases; bases with no gene match: 5. In DNA, the CDR3 is TGCGCCAGCAGTGAGTCGAGACAGGGTTTTAATGAAAAACTGTTTTTT. Translation: CASSESRQGFNEKLFF.

The chain is built from TRBV7-9 and TRBJ1-4, with D tentatively TRBD1 (5 bases). Germline V gives CDR1 SEHNR, CDR2 FQNEAQ (reference sequence). The CDR3 length is 15 residues. V was cut by 4 bases and J by 6 bases, with 15 bases left in between. The CDR3 here is CASSSSGPGDEKLFF. The DNA for the CDR3 is TGTGCCAGCAGCTCCTCGGGGCCCGGGGATGAAAAACTGTTTTTT.

Worth noting for this clone: Distinct nucleotide sequences in the sample also encode this CDR3. The chain employs TRBV27 and TRBJ2-5, with TRBD2 as a possible D gene (6 bases). This CDR3 has 11 amino acids. CDR1 and CDR2 (germline): MNHEY, SMNVEV (reference sequence). The V and J ends lost 6 bases and 5 bases respectively, with 7 bases between them. CDR3 region: CASRTSETQYF. The CDR3 bases are TGTGCCAGCAGAACTAGCGAGACCCAGTACTTC.

The chain combines TRBV4-3 with TRBJ1-4; D uncertain. CDR1 LGHNA and CDR2 YSLEER come from the germline V gene. The CDR3 consists of 15 residues. Deletions cut 0 bases from V and 3 bases from J, with 8 bases between. In DNA form, the CDR3 reads TGCGCCAGCAGCCAAGATCGAACGGCTAATGAAAAACTGTTTTTT. Its translation: CASSQDRTANEKLFF.

This clone has just one count. This sequence joins TRBV28 and TRBJ1-1; TRBD1 agrees at 7 bases. CDR1 and CDR2 (germline): MDHEN, SYDVKM. Losses at the gene ends were 4 bases for V and 5 bases for J; bases not matched to a gene: 10. The CDR3 is 15 amino acids. The CDR3 nucleotides are TGTGCCAGCAGTTCGGGAGGGGGCGCCGGGACTGAAGCTTTCTTT. It yields the protein CASSSGGGAGTEAFF.

This clone was observed once. This chain joins TRBV15 and TRBJ2-3; the D gene is possibly TRBD2 (6 bases). The CDR3 length is 14 residues. The germline CDR1 and CDR2 sequences are LNHNV and YYDKDF (reference sequence). Trimming left V 5 bases short and J 2 bases short, with 11 bases between. In DNA, the CDR3 is TGTGCCACCAGCGGAGGGGCCTTCACAGATACGCAGTATTTT. Amino acid sequence: CATSGGAFTDTQYF.

V usage is TRBV4-2 and J usage is TRBJ1-5; tentative D call: TRBD1 (5 bases). Looked up from germline, CDR1 is LGHNA and CDR2 is YNFKEQ. CDR3 size: 15 residues. V was clipped by 1 base and J by 3 bases, with 10 bases between them. The CDR3 region has the DNA TGTGCCAGCAGCCAAGTGGGGGAATACAATCAGCCCCAGCATTTT. This sequence encodes CASSQVGEYNQPQHF.

This clone showed up just once. This chain connects TRBV4-1 to TRBJ1-1; the D gene is possibly TRBD1 (6 bases). In germline, CDR1 is MGHRA, CDR2 YSYEKL. This CDR3 has 16 amino acids. Trimming removed 0 bases from V and 11 bases from J, with 22 bases in between. This CDR3 is CASSQDTLTTGTGAFF. The CDR3 DNA is TGCGCCAGCAGCCAAGACACCTTGACCACAGGGACGGGGGCTTTCTTT.

The chain recombines TRBV30 with TRBJ1-2, with TRBD1 matching 8 bases. Germline CDR1 and CDR2: GTSNPN and SVGIG (reference sequence). This CDR3 is built from 16 residues. Losses at the gene ends were 1 base for V and 2 bases for J; bases not matched to a gene: 9. In DNA, the CDR3 is TGTGCCTGGAGTGCTTGGACAGGGCTAGAAAACTATGGCTACACCTTC. Translating it yields CAWSAWTGLENYGYTF.

This clone was picked up one time. The chain is built from TRBV5-6 and TRBJ2-7, with D hard to call. Germline V lookup: CDR1 SGHDT, CDR2 YYEEEE. This CDR3 is 15 amino acids long. The ends were cut back, 1 base at V and 1 base at J, with 12 bases in the middle. This chain's CDR3 is CASSLLTVSSYEQYF. DNA for the CDR3: TGTGCCAGCAGCTTGTTAACAGTCTCGTCCTACGAGCAGTACTTC.

This clone was counted a single time. The chain combines TRBV7-9 with TRBJ1-5; D call uncertain. The germline V gene encodes CDR1 SEHNR and CDR2 FQNEAQ (reference sequence). The CDR3 runs 17 residues. V gave up 1 base and J gave up 0 bases, with 13 bases separating them. The CDR3 region has the DNA TGTGCCAGCAGCTTAGAGGGTGGGCTATATAGCAATCAGCCCCAGCATTTT. Translation: CASSLEGGLYSNQPQHF.

V is TRBV5-1 and J is TRBJ2-3; 12 bases are a match to TRBD1. This CDR3 comprises 15 residues. The germline CDR1 and CDR2 sequences are SGHRS and YFSETQ. V was clipped by 7 bases and J by 5 bases; unmatched bases: 8. This chain's CDR3 is CASSSGTGGLDTQYF. CDR3 DNA: TGCGCCAGCTCCTCCGGGACAGGGGGCCTAGATACGCAGTATTTT.

About this clone: This CDR3 is also generated by other DNA sequences in the sample. The chain uses TRBV9 and TRBJ2-1; D may be TRBD1 or TRBD2 (5 bases each). CDR3 size: 15 residues. CDR1 and CDR2 from the germline V gene are SGDLS and YYNGEE. With 0 bases removed from V and 2 bases from J, the gap between germline ends came to 9 bases. The CDR3 is CASSVAGTTYNEQFF. CDR3 in DNA: TGTGCCAGCAGCGTAGCCGGGACCACCTACAATGAGCAGTTCTTC.